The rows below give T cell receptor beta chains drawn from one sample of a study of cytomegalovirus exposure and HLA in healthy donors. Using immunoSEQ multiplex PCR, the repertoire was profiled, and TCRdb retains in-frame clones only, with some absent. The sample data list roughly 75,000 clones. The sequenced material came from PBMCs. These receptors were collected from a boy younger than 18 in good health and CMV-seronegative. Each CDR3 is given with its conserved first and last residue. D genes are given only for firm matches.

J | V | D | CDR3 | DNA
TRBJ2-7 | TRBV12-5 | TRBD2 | CASVPPPGLVYEQYF | TGTGCTAGTGTTCCACCCCCGGGACTAGTCTACGAGCAGTACTTC
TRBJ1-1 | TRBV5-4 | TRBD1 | CASSTQTGDTEAFF | TGTGCCAGCAGCACCCAGACAGGGGACACTGAAGCTTTCTTT
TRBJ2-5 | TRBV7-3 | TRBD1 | CASSVSTGLQETQYF | TGTGCCAGCAGCGTTTCGACAGGGCTCCAAGAGACCCAGTACTTC
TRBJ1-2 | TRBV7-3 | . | CASSLTRERNGYTF | TGTGCCAGCAGCTTAACGAGGGAACGGAATGGCTACACCTTC
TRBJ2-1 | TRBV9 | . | CASSVGARSYNEQFF | TGTGCCAGCAGCGTAGGAGCGCGCTCCTACAATGAGCAGTTCTTC
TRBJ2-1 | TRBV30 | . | CAWSVRCNEQFF | TGTGCCTGGAGTGTACGGTGCAATGAGCAGTTCTTC
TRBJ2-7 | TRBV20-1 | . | CSGAAGNEQYF | TGCAGTGGGGCGGCAGGGAACGAGCAGTACTTC
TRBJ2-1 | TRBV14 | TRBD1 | CASSRGTGRDNEQFF | TGTGCCAGCAGCCGAGGGACAGGGAGGGACAATGAGCAGTTCTTC
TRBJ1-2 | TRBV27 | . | CASSFRGGETGGYTF | TGTGCCAGCAGTTTCCGAGGGGGGGAAACGGGGGGCTACACCTTC
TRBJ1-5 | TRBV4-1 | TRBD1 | CASSPWTGGNQPQHF | TGCGCCAGCAGCCCATGGACAGGGGGCAATCAGCCCCAGCATTTT
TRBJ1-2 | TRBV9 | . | CASSARPGDGYTF | TGTGCCAGCAGCGCCCGCCCAGGGGATGGCTACACCTTC
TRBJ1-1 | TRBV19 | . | CASSITETEAFF | TGTGCCAGTAGTATTACAGAAACTGAAGCTTTCTTT
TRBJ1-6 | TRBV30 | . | CAWNTGQGRSSLHF | TGTGCCTGGAATACGGGACAAGGGCGTTCTTCCCTCCACTTT
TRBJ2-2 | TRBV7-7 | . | CASSQGGGSGELFF | TGTGCCAGCAGCCAAGGGGGAGGGAGCGGGGAGCTGTTTTTT
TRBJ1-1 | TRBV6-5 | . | CASSYRRGASEAFF | TGTGCCAGCAGTTACCGGCGGGGCGCCTCTGAAGCTTTCTTT
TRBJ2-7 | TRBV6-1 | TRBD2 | CASSELTSGDYEQYF | TGTGCCAGCAGTGAATTGACTAGCGGGGACTACGAGCAGTACTTC
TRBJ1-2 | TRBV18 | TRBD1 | CASSTTGDGYTF | TGTGCCAGCTCAACGACAGGGGATGGCTACACCTTC
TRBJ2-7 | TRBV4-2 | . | CASSQDYRAHEQYF | TGTGCCAGCAGCCAAGATTACAGGGCTCACGAGCAGTACTTC
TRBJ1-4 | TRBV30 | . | CAWRGGSSTNEKLFF | TGTGCCTGGAGGGGGGGGTCATCAACTAATGAAAAACTGTTTTTT
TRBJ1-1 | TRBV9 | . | CASSAGEKGMNTEAFF | TGTGCCAGCAGCGCCGGGGAGAAGGGAATGAACACTGAAGCTTTCTTT
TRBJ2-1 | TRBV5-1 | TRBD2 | CASRDLLAGNEQFF | TGCGCCAGCAGGGACCTACTAGCGGGCAATGAGCAGTTCTTC
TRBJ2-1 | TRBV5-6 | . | CASSLAGLYNEQFF | TGTGCCAGCAGCTTGGCCGGACTCTACAATGAGCAGTTCTTC
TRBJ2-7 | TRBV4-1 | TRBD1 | CASSPGTGSEQYF | TGCGCCAGCAGTCCCGGGACAGGGAGCGAGCAGTACTTC
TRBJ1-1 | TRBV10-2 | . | CASSEFGVTLNTEAFF | TGCGCCAGCAGTGAGTTCGGGGTCACCCTGAACACTGAAGCTTTCTTT
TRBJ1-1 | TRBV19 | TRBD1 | CASSRRTGTGSLRGTEAFF | TGTGCCAGTAGCCGAAGGACCGGGACAGGGTCACTAAGAGGCACTGAAGCTTTCTTT
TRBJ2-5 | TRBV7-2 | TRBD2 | CASCCRTSGGGETQYF | TGTGCCAGCTGCTGTCGGACTAGCGGGGGTGGAGAGACCCAGTACTTC
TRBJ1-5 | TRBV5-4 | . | CASSLGGSNQPQHF | TGTGCCAGCAGCTTGGGAGGAAGCAATCAGCCCCAGCATTTT
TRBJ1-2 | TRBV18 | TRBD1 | CASSNRTGGMDYTF | TGTGCCAGCTCAAACCGGACAGGGGGCATGGACTACACCTTC
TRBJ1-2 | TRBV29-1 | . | CSVEDRADSNYGYTF | TGCAGCGTTGAAGATCGAGCAGACAGTAACTATGGCTACACCTTC
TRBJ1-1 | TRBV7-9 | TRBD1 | CASSRPGTGLTEAFF | TGTGCCAGCAGCCGTCCCGGGACAGGGTTGACTGAAGCTTTCTTT
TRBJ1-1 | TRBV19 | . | CASSIREHTEAFF | TGTGCCAGTAGTATCCGGGAGCACACTGAAGCTTTCTTT
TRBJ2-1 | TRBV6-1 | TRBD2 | CASSELAGANEQFF | TGTGCCAGCAGTGAACTAGCGGGGGCCAATGAGCAGTTCTTC
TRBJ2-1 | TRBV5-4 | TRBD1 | CASSLGLLGQGYNEQFF | TGTGCCAGCAGCTTGGGACTATTGGGACAGGGTTACAATGAGCAGTTCTTC
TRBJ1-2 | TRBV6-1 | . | CASSEIVGQNYGYTF | TGTGCCAGCAGTGAAATCGTTGGACAAAACTATGGCTACACCTTC
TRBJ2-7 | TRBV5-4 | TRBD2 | CASSFGAGDEQYF | TGTGCCAGCAGCTTCGGAGCGGGAGACGAGCAGTACTTC
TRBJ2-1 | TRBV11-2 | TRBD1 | CASSLEPTGGKQFF | TGTGCCAGCAGCTTAGAACCGACAGGGGGCAAGCAGTTCTTC
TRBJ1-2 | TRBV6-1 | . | CASSEAQGLGGYTF | TGTGCCAGCAGTGAAGCACAGGGTCTAGGTGGCTACACCTTC
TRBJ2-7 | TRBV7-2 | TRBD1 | CASSLGQGAVGQYF | TGTGCCAGCAGCTTAGGACAGGGGGCGGTGGGGCAGTACTTC
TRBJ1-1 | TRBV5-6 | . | CASSIDRNTEAFF | TGTGCCAGCAGCATCGACAGGAACACTGAAGCTTTCTTT
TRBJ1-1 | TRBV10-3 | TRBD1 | CAIDRGKGTEAFF | TGTGCCATTGACAGGGGAAAGGGCACTGAAGCTTTCTTT
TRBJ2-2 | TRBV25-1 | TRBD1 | CASSPHDRDTGELFF | TGTGCCAGCAGTCCTCACGACAGGGACACCGGGGAGCTGTTTTTT
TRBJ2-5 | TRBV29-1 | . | CSVTGSGVKETQYF | TGCAGCGTCACAGGGTCAGGGGTGAAAGAGACCCAGTACTTC
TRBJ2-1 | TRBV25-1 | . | CASSVRTNNEQFF | TGTGCCAGCAGTGTCCGGACAAACAATGAGCAGTTCTTC
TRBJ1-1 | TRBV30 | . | CAWSRQQNTEAFF | TGTGCCTGGAGTAGACAGCAGAACACTGAAGCTTTCTTT
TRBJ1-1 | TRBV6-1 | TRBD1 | CASSEGTGGTEAFF | TGTGCCAGCAGTGAAGGGACAGGGGGCACTGAAGCTTTCTTT
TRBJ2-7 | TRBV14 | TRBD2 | CASSLGLAGGVEQYF | TGTGCCAGCAGCCTGGGACTAGCGGGAGGAGTCGAGCAGTACTTC
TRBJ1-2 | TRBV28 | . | CASSSRAYYGYTF | TGTGCCAGCAGTTCTCGCGCATACTATGGCTACACCTTC
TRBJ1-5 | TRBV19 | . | CASSRISNQPQHF | TGTGCCAGTTCCCGTATCAGCAATCAGCCCCAGCATTTT
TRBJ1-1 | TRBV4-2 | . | CASSQTAENTEDFF | TGTGCCAGCAGCCAAACAGCGGAGAACACTGAAGATTTCTTT
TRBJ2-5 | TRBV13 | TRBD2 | CASRVAGGGETQYF | TGTGCCAGCAGGGTAGCGGGGGGTGGAGAGACCCAGTACTTC
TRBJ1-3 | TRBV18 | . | CASSPGQVHSGNTIYF | TGTGCCAGCTCCCCTGGGCAGGTCCACTCTGGAAACACCATATATTTT
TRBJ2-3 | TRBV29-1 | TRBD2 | CSNTTGRSGGGEADKQYF | TGCAGTAACACGACGGGTCGGAGCGGGGGGGGAGAGGCAGATAAGCAGTATTTT
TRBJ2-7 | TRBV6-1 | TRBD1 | CASSETGNIVYEQYF | TGTGCCAGCAGTGAGACAGGGAATATCGTCTACGAGCAGTACTTC
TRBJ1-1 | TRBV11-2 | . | CASSADGIDREAFF | TGTGCCAGCAGCGCCGATGGTATAGACAGGGAAGCTTTCTTT
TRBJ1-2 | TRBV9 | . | CASSVEQGGGYTF | TGTGCCAGCAGCGTAGAACAGGGCGGAGGCTACACCTTC
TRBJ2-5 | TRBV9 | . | CASSVVHGETQYF | TGTGCCAGCAGCGTAGTCCACGGGGAGACCCAGTACTTC